One sample yielded the 20 T cell receptor beta chains listed below, sequenced in a study of T-cell reconstitution after alpha-beta-depleted transplantation in children. Researchers prepared the TCRbeta library using unique molecular identifiers, the study reports. TCRdb processed the PCR reads anew with MiXCR; each CDR3 protein has one entry. The sample contains 380,000 or so distinct CDR3 sequences, about an eighth of which appear only once. This material consisted of PBMCs, taken from the stem cell graft. The source of these receptors is a human donor who donated a stem cell graft to a child with Fanconi anemia.

The chain employs TRBV20-1 and TRBJ2-1; 10 positions agree with TRBD2. Germline CDR1 is DFQATT and CDR2 is SNEGSKA (reference sequence). CDR3 length: 13 residues. J was trimmed by 5 bases and V by 6 bases; bases with no gene match: 4. The CDR3 DNA sequence: TGCAGTGCCGGACTAGCGGTAAACAATGAGCAGTTCTTC. This encodes CSAGLAVNNEQFF.

This sequence joins TRBV18 and TRBJ1-1; 8 nucleotides line up with TRBD1. V lost 5 bases and J lost 5; bases outside the gene matches: 1. The CDR3 is made up of 12 amino acids. Germline V CDR1 and CDR2: KGHSH, LQKENI. CDR3 protein: CASSRQGTEAFF. Written as DNA, the CDR3 is TGTGCCAGCTCAAGACAGGGGACTGAAGCTTTCTTT.

This clonotype was counted only a few times. The chain links TRBV29-1 to TRBJ2-2; unclear D gene. Per the germline V gene, CDR1 is SQVTM and CDR2 is ANQGSEA. The CDR3 totals 12 residues. Trimming cost V 7 bases and J 3 bases, with 9 bases left between them. Here the CDR3 DNA reads TGCAGCGGGCAGGTATACACCGGGGAGCTGTTTTTT. Protein product: CSGQVYTGELFF.

V usage is TRBV5-1 and J usage is TRBJ2-3; 9 bases match TRBD2. CDR1 is SGHRS and CDR2 is YFSETQ in the germline V gene. There are 17 residues in the CDR3. Unmatched junction bases numbered 11, after V lost 0 bases and J lost 6 bases. Written as DNA, the CDR3 is TGCGCCAGCAGCTTGGCGAAAAGTAGCGGGGGAGCCGATACGCAGTATTTT. It codes for CASSLAKSSGGADTQYF. The whole variable domain, filled in from reference TRBV5-1 and TRBJ2-3, reads KAGVTQTPRYLIKTRGQQVTLSCSPISGHRSVSWYQQTPGQGLQFLFEYFSETQRNKGNFPGRFSGRQFSNSRSEMNVSTLELGDSALYLCASSLAKSSGGADTQYFGPGTRLTVL.

The sample holds a few counts of this clonotype. The chain combines TRBV5-1 with TRBJ2-7; tentatively, D is TRBD1 (5 bases). This CDR3 has 13 amino acids. V lost 0 bases, J lost 7 bases, and 11 bases lay in between. Germline V gives CDR1 SGHRS, CDR2 YFSETQ. In DNA, the CDR3 is TGCGCCAGCAGCTTGGGGGGCCAGGGAGAGCAGTACTTC. This gives the protein CASSLGGQGEQYF.

The chain is built from TRBV2 and TRBJ1-1; 8 bases are shared with TRBD1. The CDR3 extends over 14 amino acids. The trim removed 8 bases at V and 4 bases at J, leaving 9 bases unmatched. CDR1 and CDR2 (germline): SNHLY, FYNNEI. CDR3 residues: CASQKYTGGTEAFF. In nucleotides, the CDR3 is TGTGCCAGCCAAAAATATACAGGGGGCACTGAAGCTTTCTTT.

This clonotype was seen at least ten times. The chain has TRBV6-5 and TRBJ1-1; D gene ambiguous. Germline-derived CDR1 and CDR2 are MNHEY and SVGAGI. Deletions cut 5 bases from V and 0 bases from J, with 13 bases between. The CDR3 has 15 residues. The CDR3 region is CASSRLDRVNTEAFF. In nucleotides, the CDR3 is TGTGCCAGCAGTCGTTTGGACCGTGTGAACACTGAAGCTTTCTTT.

This clonotype showed up just a few times. The CDR3 DNA reads TGTGCCAGCAGCTCGACTCCCCAGAGGGCAGATACGCAGTATTTT. The encoded protein is CASSSTPQRADTQYF. This sequence joins TRBV11-2 and TRBJ2-3; TRBD2 is a possible D gene (5 bases). Deletions cut 4 bases from V and 4 bases from J, with 15 bases between. This CDR3 is 15 amino acids long. CDR1 and CDR2 (germline): SGHAT, FQNNGV. Full variable domain (outside the CDR3, taken from reference TRBV11-2 and TRBJ2-3): EAGVAQSPRYKIIEKRQSVAFWCNPISGHATLYWYQQILGQGPKLLIQFQNNGVVDDSQLPKDRFSAERLKGVDSTLKIQPAKLEDSAVYLCASSSTPQRADTQYFGPGTRLTVL.

This clonotype showed up just a few times. The V and J genes are TRBV15 and TRBJ2-3; 8 bases line up with TRBD2. Germline CDR1 reads LNHNV; CDR2 reads YYDKDF (reference sequence). V lost 2 bases and J lost 2; bases outside the gene matches: 3. CDR3 size: 15 residues. The CDR3 DNA follows: TGTGCCACCAGCAGACTAGCGGGTTACACAGATACGCAGTATTTT. Its protein product is CATSRLAGYTDTQYF. Filled out from reference TRBV15 and TRBJ2-3, the complete variable domain reads DAMVIQNPRYQVTQFGKPVTLSCSQTLNHNVMYWYQQKSSQAPKLLFHYYDKDFNNEADTPDNFQSRRPNTSFCFLDIRSPGLGDTAMYLCATSRLAGYTDTQYFGPGTRLTVL.

This clonotype was detected only a few times. The gene calls are TRBV20-1 and TRBJ1-4; D unclear. V was clipped by 0 bases and J by 8 bases, with 13 bases between them. The CDR3 consists of 14 residues. In germline, CDR1 is DFQATT, CDR2 SNEGSKA (reference sequence). DNA for the CDR3: TGCAGTGCTAGAGATCGGCGAGGGCCCGAAAAACTGTTTTTT. This codes for CSARDRRGPEKLFF.

Ten or more counts support this clonotype. The chain carries TRBV5-6 and TRBJ2-7, with no clear D. Trimming pared 2 bases from V and 5 bases from J, leaving 5 bases between. CDR3 length: 11 amino acids. In germline, CDR1 is SGHDT, CDR2 YYEEEE. Written as DNA, the CDR3 is TGTGCCAGCAGCTTAAGAGACGAGCAGTACGTC. It translates to CASSLRDEQYV.

This clonotype was detected only a few times. V gene TRBV3-1 combines with J gene TRBJ1-3; D is uncertain. Germline values: CDR1 LGHDT, CDR2 YNNKEL (reference sequence). The CDR3 sequence is 13 residues long. Between the trimmed V and J ends, which lost 1 base and 3 bases, there was a span of 4 bases. The CDR3 reads CASSQGDGNTIYF. CDR3 in DNA: TGTGCCAGCAGCCAAGGAGATGGAAACACCATATATTTT. Complete variable domain (other parts from reference TRBV3-1 and TRBJ1-3): DTAVSQTPKYLVTQMGNDKSIKCEQNLGHDTMYWYKQDSKKFLKIMFSYNNKELIINETVPNRFSPKSPDKAHLNLHINSLELGDSAVYFCASSQGDGNTIYFGEGSWLTVV.

This clonotype was seen only a few times. The chain carries TRBV5-5 and TRBJ2-7; 8 bases are a match to TRBD1. Per the germline V gene, CDR1 is SGHKS and CDR2 is YYEKEE (reference sequence). CDR3 length: 15 amino acids. The V and J ends lost 1 base and 0 bases, in that order; junction bases with no gene match: 3. The CDR3 bases are TGTGCCAGCAGCTTGACCGGGACAGGCTCCTACGAGCAGTACTTC. It translates to CASSLTGTGSYEQYF.

The chain is built from TRBV15 and TRBJ2-1; 11 bases align to TRBD2. Trimming removed 4 bases from V and 6 bases from J; junction bases left unmatched: 5. The germline CDR1 and CDR2 sequences are LNHNV and YYDKDF (reference sequence). The CDR3 runs 15 residues. The CDR3 loop reads CATSKLSGGANEQFF. Written as DNA, the CDR3 is TGTGCCACCAGCAAGCTTAGCGGGGGGGCCAATGAGCAGTTCTTC. The full variable domain, rest sourced from reference TRBV15 and TRBJ2-1, is DAMVIQNPRYQVTQFGKPVTLSCSQTLNHNVMYWYQQKSSQAPKLLFHYYDKDFNNEADTPDNFQSRRPNTSFCFLDIRSPGLGDTAMYLCATSKLSGGANEQFFGPGTRLTVL.

In its sample, this clonotype was seen many times. This rearrangement joins TRBV12-3 or TRBV12-4 to TRBJ1-1; 8 bases match TRBD1. CDR3 length equals 14 residues. V lost 4 bases, J lost 4 bases, and 5 bases stayed unmatched. The CDR3 DNA sequence: TGTGCCAGCAGTTCCCAGGGGGCTGGCACTGAAGCTTTCTTT. Amino acid sequence: CASSSQGAGTEAFF.

With regard to this clonotype: Since no conserved phenylalanine or tryptophan closes the CDR3, a read error is the likely cause. The rearrangement links TRBV6-1 to TRBJ1-1, with D perhaps matching TRBD1 (6 bases). Trimming stripped 6 bases from V and 5 bases from J, with 19 bases between. Germline assignment: CDR1 MNHNS and CDR2 SASEGT. The CDR3 consists of 15 residues. The CDR3 here is CASSRGNRDWTEAFC. DNA for the CDR3: TGTGCCAGCAGCCGGGGAAACAGGGATTGGACTGAAGCTTTCTGT.

This chain joins TRBV29-1 and TRBJ2-3; D is possibly TRBD2 (6 bases). This CDR3 contains 15 residues. V was shortened by 2 bases and J by 1 base, with 13 bases between the two germline ends. Germline loops: CDR1 SQVTM, CDR2 ANQGSEA. CDR3 region: CSVENWRGRTDTQYF. CDR3 in DNA: TGCAGCGTTGAAAACTGGCGGGGACGCACAGATACGCAGTATTTT.

The rearrangement uses TRBV12-3 or TRBV12-4 and TRBJ2-1, with D hard to call. The CDR3 spans 13 residues. The V gene lost 4 bases and the J gene lost 8 bases, with 12 bases spanning the gap. The DNA for the CDR3 is TGTGCCAGCAGTTGGTCCCCGCAGGATGAGCAGTTCTTC. This codes for CASSWSPQDEQFF.

Regarding this clonotype: One end of the junction varies from germline; a read error may be responsible. The chain carries TRBV11-2 and TRBJ2-7; TRBD1 agrees at 7 bases. This CDR3 has 14 residues. Germline CDR1 is SGHAT and CDR2 is FQNNGV. CDR3 sequence (DNA): TGTGCCAGCAGCATAGACAGGGCTCTGTACGAGCAGTACTTC. Translated: CASSIDRALYEQYF.

This clonotype was detected a few times. This chain links TRBV20-1 with TRBJ1-2; no firm D call. With 3 bases removed from V and 8 bases from J, the gap between germline ends came to 13 bases. Germline V gene lookup returns CDR1 DFQATT and CDR2 SNEGSKA (reference sequence). This CDR3 has 12 residues. The CDR3 bases are TGCAGTGCTAGTCCGGCTTCGGGGGGCTACACCTTC. Protein sequence: CSASPASGGYTF.